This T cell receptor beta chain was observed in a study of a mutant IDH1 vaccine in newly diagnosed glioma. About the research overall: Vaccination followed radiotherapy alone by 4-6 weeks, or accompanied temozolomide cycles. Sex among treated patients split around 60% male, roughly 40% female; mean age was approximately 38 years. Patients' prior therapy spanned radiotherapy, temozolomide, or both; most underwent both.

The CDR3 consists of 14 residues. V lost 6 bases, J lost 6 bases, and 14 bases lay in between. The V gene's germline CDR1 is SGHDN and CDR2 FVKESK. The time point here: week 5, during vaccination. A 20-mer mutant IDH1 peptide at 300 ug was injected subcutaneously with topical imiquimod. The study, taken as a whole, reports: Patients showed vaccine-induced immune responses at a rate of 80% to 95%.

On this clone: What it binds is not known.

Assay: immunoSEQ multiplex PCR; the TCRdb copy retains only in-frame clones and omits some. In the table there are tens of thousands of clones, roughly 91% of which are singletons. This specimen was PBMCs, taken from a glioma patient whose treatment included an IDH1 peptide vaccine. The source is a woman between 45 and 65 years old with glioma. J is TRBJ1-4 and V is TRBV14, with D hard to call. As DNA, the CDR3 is TGTGCCAGCAGTCTTACCTCCTCGGATGAAAAACTGTTTTTT. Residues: CASSLTSSDEKLFF.